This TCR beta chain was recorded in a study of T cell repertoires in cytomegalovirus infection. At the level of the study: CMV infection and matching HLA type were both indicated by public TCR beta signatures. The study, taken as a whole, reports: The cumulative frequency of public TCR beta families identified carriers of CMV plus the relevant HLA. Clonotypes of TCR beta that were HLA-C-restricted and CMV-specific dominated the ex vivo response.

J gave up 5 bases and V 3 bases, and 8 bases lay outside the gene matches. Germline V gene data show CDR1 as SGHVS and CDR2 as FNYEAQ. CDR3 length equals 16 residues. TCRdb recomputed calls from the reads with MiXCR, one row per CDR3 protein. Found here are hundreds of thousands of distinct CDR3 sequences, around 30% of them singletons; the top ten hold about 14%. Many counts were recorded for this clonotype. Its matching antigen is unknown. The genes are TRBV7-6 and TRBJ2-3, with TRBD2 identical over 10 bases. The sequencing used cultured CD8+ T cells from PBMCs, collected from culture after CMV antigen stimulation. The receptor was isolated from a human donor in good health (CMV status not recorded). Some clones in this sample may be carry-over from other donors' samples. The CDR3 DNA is TGTGCCAGCAGCTTGCTAGCGGGGGCGTTTATAGATACGCAGTATTTT. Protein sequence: CASSLLAGAFIDTQYF.